One and the same sample provided the 25 T cell receptor beta chains below, sequenced in a study of molecular identifiers for immune sequencing clone quantification. Via MiXCR, TCRdb re-called the PCR reads, giving one row per CDR3 protein. The table has about 640,000 distinct CDR3 sequences, 15% to 20% seen once. Sequencing was carried out using naive CD8+ T cells from blood, with Jurkat cell RNA spiked in. Subset: FACS-sorted CD8+CD4-CCR7+CD45RA+ naive T cells. The receptors stem from a human donor in good health. Some libraries in this study had Jurkat cell RNA spiked in.

As for this clonotype: This may arise from a read error, as a much more abundant clone is one base away. The V call is TRBV15, the J call TRBJ2-5; no clear D gene. Trimming stripped 2 bases from V and 5 bases from J, with 9 bases between. Germline V gene sequence: CDR1 LNHNV, CDR2 YYDKDF (reference sequence). This CDR3 spans 13 amino acids. CDR3 coding DNA: TGTGCCACCAGCAGAACGGCAGTCGAGACCCAGTACTTC. It yields the protein CATSRTAVETQYF.

In this sample, this clonotype turned up many times. This chain uses TRBV5-5 with TRBJ2-3; 10 bases align to TRBD1. CDR1 and CDR2 (germline): SGHKS, YYEKEE (reference sequence). CDR3 size: 16 residues. V was pared by 3 bases and J by 0 bases, with 4 bases of the junction left unmatched. CDR3 protein: CASSSPGQGSTDTQYF. The CDR3 DNA reads as TGTGCCAGCAGCTCTCCGGGACAGGGGAGCACAGATACGCAGTATTTT.

This clonotype has a single count. This may come from a read error, since a much larger clone is one base off. The conserved phenylalanine or tryptophan is not found at the CDR3 terminus, so this likely reflects a read error. The gene calls are TRBV12-3 or TRBV12-4 and TRBJ1-1; unclear D gene. The length of the CDR3 is 11 residues. V lost 6 bases and J lost 10, with 12 bases in between. The CDR3 sequence: CASSHGGRAFL. The CDR3, as DNA: TGTGCCAGCAGCCACGGTGGTCGAGCTTTCCTT.

V usage is TRBV11-2 and J usage is TRBJ2-1, with 11 bases that match TRBD2. V was pared by 5 bases and J by 2 bases, with 8 bases of the junction left unmatched. The germline V gene has CDR1 SGHAT and CDR2 FQNNGV. This CDR3 region has 17 residues. Here the CDR3 reads CASSTSGLAVTYNEQFF. CDR3 in DNA: TGTGCCAGCAGCACCTCGGGACTAGCGGTGACCTACAATGAGCAGTTCTTC.

This clonotype was counted ten times or more. The chain uses TRBV6-6 and TRBJ1-5; D is uncertain. Germline V gene data show CDR1 as MNHNY and CDR2 as SVGAGI (reference sequence). The V end lost 2 bases, the J end lost 3 bases, and 8 bases lay between the germline ends. The CDR3 totals 14 residues. Here the CDR3 DNA reads TGTGCCAGCAGTTACAGAGTCCTCAATCAGCCCCAGCATTTT. Protein product: CASSYRVLNQPQHF.

This clonotype was counted at least ten times. The genes are TRBV29-1 and TRBJ2-7; 9 nucleotides align to TRBD1. V shed 1 base, J shed 2 bases, and the junction held 6 bases outside the gene matches. The V gene's germline CDR1 is SQVTM and CDR2 ANQGSEA. This CDR3 region has 15 residues. The CDR3 loop is CSVEGPGQGPYEQYF. The DNA of the CDR3 is TGCAGCGTTGAAGGTCCGGGACAGGGTCCCTACGAGCAGTACTTC.

A note on this clonotype: The junction differs from germline at one of its ends, possibly a read error. The chain recombines TRBV27 with TRBJ2-7; 11 bases are a match to TRBD2. CDR1 MNHEY and CDR2 SMNVEV come from the germline V gene (reference sequence). The CDR3 has 15 amino acids. The CDR3 reads CVSPLGTSGPYEQYF. In DNA, the CDR3 is TGTGTCAGCCCCCTCGGGACTAGCGGTCCCTACGAGCAGTACTTC.

Points on this clonotype: Being one base from a much bigger clone, this may be a read error. The chain employs TRBV5-6 and TRBJ2-7; unclear D gene. Germline loops: CDR1 SGHDT, CDR2 YYEEEE. The CDR3 spans 14 residues. Here the CDR3 reads CASSFVNSPYERYF. The DNA of the CDR3 is TGTGCCAGCAGCTTTGTAAACTCCCCCTACGAGCGGTACTTC.

The chain is built from TRBV7-3 and TRBJ2-3, with D maybe TRBD1 (6 bases). This CDR3 has 15 residues. Germline V CDR1 and CDR2: SGHTA, FQGTGA. V lost 4 bases, J lost 6 bases, and 17 bases lay in between. The DNA for the CDR3 is TGTGCCAGCAGCTCCTCAGGGGTGCGGTGGGATACGCAGTATTTT. It yields the protein CASSSSGVRWDTQYF.

This clonotype was recorded at least ten times. The V gene is TRBV5-1, the J gene TRBJ2-5; 11 nucleotides match TRBD2. Germline CDR1 is SGHRS and CDR2 is YFSETQ. The CDR3 runs 15 residues. Germline trimming cut 4 bases from V and 5 bases from J; bases unmatched to any gene: 7. DNA of the CDR3: TGCGCCAGCAGCCCGACGACTAGCGGGGTTGAGACCCAGTACTTC. Its protein is CASSPTTSGVETQYF.

This clonotype was seen repeatedly, ten times or more. V gene TRBV11-2 combines with J gene TRBJ2-3; a possible D gene is TRBD1 (6 bases). Deletions cut 4 bases from V and 3 bases from J, with 20 bases between. There are 17 residues in the CDR3. Germline V gene lookup returns CDR1 SGHAT and CDR2 FQNNGV. In DNA form, the CDR3 reads TGTGCCAGCAGCTCCGGCCGGGACATCGAGAGGACAGATACGCAGTATTTT. Protein product: CASSSGRDIERTDTQYF.

This clonotype was counted at least ten times. The V call is TRBV12-5, the J call TRBJ1-1; D gene uncertain. The germline gives CDR1 LGHNT, CDR2 FRNRAP. This CDR3 has 14 residues. The V gene lost 5 bases and the J gene lost 1 base, with 11 bases spanning the gap. In DNA, the CDR3 is TGTGCTAGTGGTGTGGGCGTAGCGAACACTGAAGCTTTCTTT. Its protein is CASGVGVANTEAFF. Full variable domain (rest looked up from reference TRBV12-5 and TRBJ1-1): DARVTQTPRHKVTEMGQEVTMRCQPILGHNTVFWYRQTMMQGLELLAYFRNRAPLDDSGMPKDRFSAEMPDATLATLKIQPSEPRDSAVYFCASGVGVANTEAFFGQGTRLTVV.

This clonotype was observed a handful of times. The CDR3 loop is CSARQGIDYGYTF. The CDR3 nucleotides read TGCAGTGCTAGACAGGGGATCGACTATGGCTACACCTTC. This chain links TRBV20-1 with TRBJ1-2, with D possibly TRBD1 on 6 matching bases. Trimming cost V 2 bases and J 3 bases, with 10 bases left between them. This CDR3 contains 13 residues. Germline lookup yields CDR1 DFQATT and CDR2 SNEGSKA (reference sequence).

This clonotype was recorded at least ten times. V gene TRBV7-2 combines with J gene TRBJ2-1; D call uncertain. This CDR3 spans 13 amino acids. Germline lookup yields CDR1 SGHTA and CDR2 FQGNSA. Trimming stripped 4 bases from V and 6 bases from J, with 10 bases between. The CDR3 reads CASSSDLPNEQFF. The CDR3, as DNA: TGTGCCAGCAGCTCAGACCTCCCCAATGAGCAGTTCTTC. The full variable domain, with the rest looked up from reference TRBV7-2 and TRBJ2-1, is GAGVSQSPSNKVTEKGKDVELRCDPISGHTALYWYRQSLGQGLEFLIYFQGNSAPDKSGLPSDRFSAERTGGSVSTLTIQRTQQEDSAVYLCASSSDLPNEQFFGPGTRLTVL.

This clonotype showed up many times. V and J are TRBV15 and TRBJ1-5; D may be TRBD1 (5 bases). Trimming took off 2 bases at V and 5 bases at J, with 13 bases between the two ends. Per germline, CDR1 LNHNV and CDR2 YYDKDF (reference sequence). This CDR3 spans 15 amino acids. The CDR3 DNA follows: TGTGCCACCAGCAGAATGGACAACGGGCATCAGCCCCAGCATTTT. This encodes CATSRMDNGHQPQHF.

This clonotype was recorded a few times. V and J are TRBV19 and TRBJ2-2; D unresolved. The CDR3 has 13 amino acids. The germline V gene encodes CDR1 LNHDA and CDR2 SQIVND (reference sequence). V was trimmed by 5 bases and J by 2 bases, leaving 6 bases between them. In nucleotides, the CDR3 is TGTGCCAGTAGTTGGTCCAACACCGGGGAGCTGTTTTTT. Its protein is CASSWSNTGELFF. Full variable domain (rest looked up from reference TRBV19 and TRBJ2-2): DGGITQSPKYLFRKEGQNVTLSCEQNLNHDAMYWYRQDPGQGLRLIYYSQIVNDFQKGDIAEGYSVSREKKESFPLTVTSAQKNPTAFYLCASSWSNTGELFFGEGSRLTVL.

This clonotype was found a few times. The CDR3 DNA reads TGTGCCAGCAGCCCCCGGGACAGGGGTGATGGCGAGCAGTACTTC. Amino acid sequence: CASSPRDRGDGEQYF. The V gene is TRBV6-6, the J gene TRBJ2-7; TRBD1 agrees at 10 bases. Germline V gene sequence: CDR1 MNHNY, CDR2 SVGAGI (reference sequence). The CDR3 is made up of 15 amino acids. V trimming: 6 bases; J trimming: 6 bases; junction bases outside the gene matches: 11.

This clonotype has at least ten counts. The chain couples TRBV7-3 to TRBJ2-3; D gene ambiguous. Trimming stripped 2 bases from V and 4 bases from J, with 7 bases between. CDR3 length: 13 amino acids. Germline CDR1 and CDR2: SGHTA and FQGTGA. The CDR3 spells CASSLQVPDTQYF. CDR3 coding DNA: TGTGCCAGCAGCTTACAGGTTCCAGATACGCAGTATTTT.

This clonotype occurred many times. The chain is built from TRBV2 and TRBJ2-5; possibly TRBD2 for D (6 bases). Germline CDR1 SNHLY, CDR2 FYNNEI. CDR3 length: 15 residues. The V end lost 4 bases, the J end lost 0 bases, and 12 bases lay between the germline ends. CDR3 nucleotide sequence: TGTGCCAGCAGTGCGAATAGCGGCAACCAAGAGACCCAGTACTTC. Protein product: CASSANSGNQETQYF.

This sequence joins TRBV12-3 or TRBV12-4 and TRBJ2-1; no reliable D call. Trimming pared 5 bases from V and 8 bases from J, leaving 16 bases between. The CDR3 runs 14 residues. The chain's CDR3 is CASSEVFRGDEQFF. As DNA, the CDR3 is TGTGCCAGCAGTGAGGTGTTCCGCGGCGATGAGCAGTTCTTC.

The chain has TRBV6-2 or TRBV6-3 and TRBJ2-7, with D perhaps TRBD2 (5 bases). The V gene's germline CDR1 is MNHEY and CDR2 SVGEGT. The CDR3 runs to 15 residues. V dropped 0 bases and J dropped 2 bases, with 11 bases sitting between them. The CDR3, as DNA: TGTGCCAGCAGTTACTCGATTGAGGGAGCCTACGAGCAGTACTTC. Its protein is CASSYSIEGAYEQYF.

CDR3 coding DNA: TGTGCCAGCAGCGACTACCCCGGGACAGGGGGCGGGGAGCTGTTTTTT. The encoded protein is CASSDYPGTGGGELFF. This rearrangement joins TRBV14 to TRBJ2-2, with 11 bases aligning to TRBD1. This CDR3 is built from 16 residues. The germline V gene has CDR1 SGHDN and CDR2 FVKESK. Trimming at V came to 5 bases and at J to 7 bases, leaving 9 bases not matched to a gene.

This clonotype has at least ten counts. The CDR3 DNA reads as TGTGCCAGCAGCTTTGTGACAGGGGGTTGGACTGAAGCTTTCTTT. Amino acid sequence: CASSFVTGGWTEAFF. The genes are TRBV5-6 and TRBJ1-1, with 9 bases fitting TRBD1. The CDR3 is made up of 15 amino acids. V was pared by 2 bases and J by 5 bases, with 7 bases of the junction left unmatched. Germline V CDR1 and CDR2: SGHDT, YYEEEE.

Many counts were recorded for this clonotype. The CDR3 reads CASSQDRGSGWEQYF. Written as DNA, the CDR3 is TGCGCCAGCAGCCAAGATCGCGGGTCAGGGTGGGAGCAGTACTTC. This chain joins TRBV4-3 and TRBJ2-7; TRBD1 or TRBD2 may be the D gene (5 bases each). The germline V gene encodes CDR1 LGHNA and CDR2 YSLEER. CDR3 length equals 15 residues. Trimming shortened V by 0 bases and J by 7 bases, and 16 bases separated the two germline ends.

This chain links TRBV9 with TRBJ2-1; 7 nucleotides line up with TRBD1. The CDR3 is 13 residues long. CDR1 and CDR2 from the germline V gene are SGDLS and YYNGEE. V trimming: 7 bases; J trimming: 5 bases; junction bases outside the gene matches: 6. The CDR3 loop reads CASGSGQHNEQFF. In DNA, the CDR3 is TGTGCCAGCGGCTCGGGACAGCACAATGAGCAGTTCTTC.